This T cell receptor (beta chain) was profiled in a study of T cell responses to AZD1222 COVID-19 vaccine (dated by TCRdb to about 2021). Background on the whole study: A total of approximately 250 trial participants underwent TCR sequencing, of whom about 210 had received two doses of AZD1222 and approximately 25 had received two doses of the MenACWY control vaccine. Trial participants were enrolled into age subgroups of 18-55, 56-69 and 70-plus years, which contained approximately 150, 28 and 58 TCR-sequenced participants, respectively.

Trimming takes 1 base from V and 6 bases from J, and the germline ends sit 12 bases apart. From a lookup of the germline V gene, CDR1 and CDR2 are SNHLY and FYNNEI. The CDR3 holds 14 amino acids from the cysteine to the phenylalanine. Of all the DNA, just the CDR3 is kept, 42 bases in frame from base 1. This clone was seen a handful of times. The antigen this receptor binds is unknown. Base qualities are not provided; no much larger clone lies one nucleotide away. The time point label for this specimen denotes: about 28 days (+/-7) after the second vaccine dose. AZD1222 recipients with second doses at about 4 weeks or about 12 weeks were pooled, because spike-specific TCR depth and breadth did not differ between schedules. Vaccinee samples came from UK trials COV001 and COV002, including a single-blind randomized controlled phase 2/3 trial of AZD1222 (ChAdOx1 nCoV-19) in healthy adults. Trial participant PBMC samples were collected at day 0 and day 28 after the second dose for TCRbeta chain sequencing.

Beyond this particular receptor, the publication reports: Because no day 14 peak-response samples were available, the repertoires could be characterized only after the peak T cell response. Reportedly, almost half of the unique spike-specific TCRs recognized epitopes lying outside the regions that are mutated in the B.1.351 and B.1.1.7 variants. Participants were mostly white British, with more females than males. The authors suggested clonal diversity may have been underestimated. In the small 56-69-year group, the increase in depth fell short of significance, most likely because of low power. Only a handful of AZD1222 recipients were SARS-CoV-2 seropositive at baseline, limiting conclusions about previously exposed vaccinees. The vaccine-associated CD4 TCRs covered the entire spike protein, and the dominant responses fell in regions 160-218 and 743-854. After two AZD1222 doses, both the breadth and the depth of spike-specific TCRs were significantly higher than at day 0 and than in MenACWY recipients.

The CDR3 regions of human TCRbeta chains were analyzed by immunosequencing. The source study handled its data this way. TCRs in the repertoires were compared against a reference library of SARS-CoV-2-specific TCRs that had been generated with the MIRA antigen-specificity platform. Breadth meant the fraction of unique TCRs that were SARS-CoV-2-associated, whereas depth meant the fraction of total T cells that were SARS-CoV-2-associated. Using the MIRA data, every spike-specific TCR was mapped to the spike region that the TCR reacted to and assigned to either a CD4 or a CD8 class. Log10-transformed breadth and depth values were compared by one-way ANOVA with Sidak's multiple comparisons tests. The clones in this table, taken by TCRdb from immuneACCESS, are in-frame only. Not every clone is retained; where verified, under half of the shortfall comes from an unresolved V gene, and the cause of the rest is unknown. The V and J calls and the clone size are those of that table, but D and trimming were determined from the DNA. Here the sample has about 180,000 clones; approximately 94% occur a single time. The ten largest clones add up to 1.6% of the sample.

This TCR was sampled from an adult who received the AZD1222 COVID-19 vaccine. In this chain, TRBV2 is recombined with TRBJ1-2, with a weak D call of TRBD1 (5 bases match). The sample was peripheral blood, taken 28 days after the second AZD1222 dose. The DNA is TGTGCCAGCAGTGAAGGGGGGTATCCCCATGGCTACACCTTC. Translation gives CASSEGGYPHGYTF.